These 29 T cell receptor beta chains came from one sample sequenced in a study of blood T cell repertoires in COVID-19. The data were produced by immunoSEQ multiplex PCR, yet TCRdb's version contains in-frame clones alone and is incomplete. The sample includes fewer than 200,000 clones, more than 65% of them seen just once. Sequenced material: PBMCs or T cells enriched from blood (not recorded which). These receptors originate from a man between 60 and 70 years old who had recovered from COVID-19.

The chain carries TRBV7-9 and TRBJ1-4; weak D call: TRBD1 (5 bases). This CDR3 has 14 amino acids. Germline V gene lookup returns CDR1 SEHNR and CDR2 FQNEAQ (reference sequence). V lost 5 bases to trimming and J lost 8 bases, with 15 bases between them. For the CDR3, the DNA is TGTGCCAGCAGCCCCGACAGTGTCCGGGAAAAACTGTTTTTT. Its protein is CASSPDSVREKLFF.

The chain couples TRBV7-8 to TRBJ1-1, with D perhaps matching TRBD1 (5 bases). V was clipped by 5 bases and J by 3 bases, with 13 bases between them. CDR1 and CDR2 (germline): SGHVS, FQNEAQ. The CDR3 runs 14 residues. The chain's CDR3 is CASSLRPGDTEAFF. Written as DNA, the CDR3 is TGTGCCAGCAGCCTCCGTCCGGGGGACACTGAAGCTTTCTTT.

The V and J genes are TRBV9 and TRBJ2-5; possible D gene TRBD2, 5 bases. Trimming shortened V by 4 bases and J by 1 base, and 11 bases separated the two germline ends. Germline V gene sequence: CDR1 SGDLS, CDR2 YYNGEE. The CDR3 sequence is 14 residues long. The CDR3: CASSSIGVQETQYF. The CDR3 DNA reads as TGTGCCAGCAGCAGCATCGGGGTCCAAGAGACCCAGTACTTC. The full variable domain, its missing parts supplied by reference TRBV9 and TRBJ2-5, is DSGVTQTPKHLITATGQRVTLRCSPRSGDLSVYWYQQSLDQGLQFLIQYYNGEERAKGNILERFSAQQFPDLHSELNLSSLELGDSALYFCASSSIGVQETQYFGPGTRLLVL.

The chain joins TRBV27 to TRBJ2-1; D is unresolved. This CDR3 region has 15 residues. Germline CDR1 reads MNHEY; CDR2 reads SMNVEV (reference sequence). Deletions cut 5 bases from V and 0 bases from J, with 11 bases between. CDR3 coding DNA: TGTGCCAGCAGTCGTACGCGGAGCTCCTACAATGAGCAGTTCTTC. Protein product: CASSRTRSSYNEQFF.

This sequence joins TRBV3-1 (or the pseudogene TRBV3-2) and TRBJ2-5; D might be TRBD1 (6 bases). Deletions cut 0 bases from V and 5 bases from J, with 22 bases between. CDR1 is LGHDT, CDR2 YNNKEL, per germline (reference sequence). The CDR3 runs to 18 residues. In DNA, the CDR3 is TGTGCCAGCAGCCAAGATCTTGGGGCCGTCCCAAGGGGGGAGACCCAGTACTTC. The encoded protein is CASSQDLGAVPRGETQYF.

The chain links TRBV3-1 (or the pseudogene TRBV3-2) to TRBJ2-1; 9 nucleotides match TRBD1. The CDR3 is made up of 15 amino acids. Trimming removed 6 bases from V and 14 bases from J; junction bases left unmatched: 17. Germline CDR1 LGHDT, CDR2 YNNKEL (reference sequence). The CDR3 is CASSRVRTGVGGEFF. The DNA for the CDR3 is TGTGCCAGCAGTCGCGTACGGACAGGGGTAGGGGGCGAGTTCTTC.

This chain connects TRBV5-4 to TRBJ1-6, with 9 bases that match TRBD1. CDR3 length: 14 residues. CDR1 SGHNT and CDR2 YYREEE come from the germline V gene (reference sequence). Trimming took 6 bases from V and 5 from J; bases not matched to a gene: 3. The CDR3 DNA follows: TGTGCCAGCAACTGGGACAGGGATAATTCACCCCTCCACTTT. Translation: CASNWDRDNSPLHF.

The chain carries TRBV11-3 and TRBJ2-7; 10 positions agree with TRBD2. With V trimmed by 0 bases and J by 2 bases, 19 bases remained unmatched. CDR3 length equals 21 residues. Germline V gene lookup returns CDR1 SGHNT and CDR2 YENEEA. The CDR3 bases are TGTGCCAGCAGCTTAGAAGGACTGAGCGTAAAGGGACTAGCGAGTCCCTACGAGCAGTACTTC. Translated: CASSLEGLSVKGLASPYEQYF.

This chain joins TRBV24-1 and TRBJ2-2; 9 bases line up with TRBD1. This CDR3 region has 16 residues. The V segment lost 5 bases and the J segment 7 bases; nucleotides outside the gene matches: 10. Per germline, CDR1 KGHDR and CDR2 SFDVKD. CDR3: CATSAGGTGHNGELFF. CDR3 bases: TGTGCCACCAGTGCCGGGGGGACAGGGCACAACGGGGAGCTGTTTTTT.

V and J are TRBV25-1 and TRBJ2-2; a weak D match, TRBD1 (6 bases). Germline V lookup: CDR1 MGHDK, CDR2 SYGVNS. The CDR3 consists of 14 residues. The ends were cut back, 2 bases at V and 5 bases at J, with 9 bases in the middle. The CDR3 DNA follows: TGTGCCAGCAGTGAAGGACAGCTGACCGGGGAGCTGTTTTTT. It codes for CASSEGQLTGELFF.

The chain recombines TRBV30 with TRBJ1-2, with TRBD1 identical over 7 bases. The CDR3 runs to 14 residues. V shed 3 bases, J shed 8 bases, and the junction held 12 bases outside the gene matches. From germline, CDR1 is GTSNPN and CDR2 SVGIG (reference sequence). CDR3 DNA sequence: TGTGCCTGGAGAAGGGGGCTCGGGCTCCGGGGCTACACCTTC. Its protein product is CAWRRGLGLRGYTF.

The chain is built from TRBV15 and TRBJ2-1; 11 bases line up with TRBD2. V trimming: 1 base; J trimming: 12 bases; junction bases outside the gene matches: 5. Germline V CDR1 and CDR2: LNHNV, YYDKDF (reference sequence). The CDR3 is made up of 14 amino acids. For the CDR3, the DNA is TGTGCCACCAGCAGAGCGGAAGGGACTAGCGGGCAGTTCTTC. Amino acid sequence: CATSRAEGTSGQFF.

CDR3 DNA sequence: TGTGCCAGCAGCGTAGGACAGAACTATGGCTACACCTTC. Its translation: CASSVGQNYGYTF. The genes are TRBV7-9 and TRBJ1-2; a possible D gene is TRBD1 (6 bases). The CDR3 is made up of 13 amino acids. The germline V and J ends were trimmed by 5 bases and 2 bases, with 9 bases remaining between them. Germline CDR1 reads SEHNR; CDR2 reads FQNEAQ (reference sequence).

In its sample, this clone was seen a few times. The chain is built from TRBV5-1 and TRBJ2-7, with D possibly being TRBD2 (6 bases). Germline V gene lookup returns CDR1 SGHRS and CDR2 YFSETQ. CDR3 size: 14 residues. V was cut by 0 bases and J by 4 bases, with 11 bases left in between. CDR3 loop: CASSLESSEYEQYF. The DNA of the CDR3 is TGCGCCAGCAGCTTGGAGTCTAGCGAATACGAGCAGTACTTC.

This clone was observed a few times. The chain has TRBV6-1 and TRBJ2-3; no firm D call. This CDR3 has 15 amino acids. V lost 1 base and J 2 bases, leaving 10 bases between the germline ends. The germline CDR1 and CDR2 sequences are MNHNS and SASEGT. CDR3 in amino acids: CASSEELVFTDTQYF. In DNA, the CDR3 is TGTGCCAGCAGTGAAGAGCTGGTTTTCACAGATACGCAGTATTTT.

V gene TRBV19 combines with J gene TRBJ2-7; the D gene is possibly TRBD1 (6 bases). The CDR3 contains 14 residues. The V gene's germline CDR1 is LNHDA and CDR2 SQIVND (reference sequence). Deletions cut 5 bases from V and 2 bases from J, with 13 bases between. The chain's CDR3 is CASSVRDKPYEQYF. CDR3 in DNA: TGTGCCAGTAGTGTTCGGGACAAACCCTACGAGCAGTACTTC.

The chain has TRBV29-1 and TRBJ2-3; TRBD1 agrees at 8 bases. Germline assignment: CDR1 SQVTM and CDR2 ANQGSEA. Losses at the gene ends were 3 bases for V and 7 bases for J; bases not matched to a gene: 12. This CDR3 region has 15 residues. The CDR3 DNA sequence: TGCAGCGTTGATGGAGTCCCGGGACAGGTGAATACGCAGTATTTT. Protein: CSVDGVPGQVNTQYF.

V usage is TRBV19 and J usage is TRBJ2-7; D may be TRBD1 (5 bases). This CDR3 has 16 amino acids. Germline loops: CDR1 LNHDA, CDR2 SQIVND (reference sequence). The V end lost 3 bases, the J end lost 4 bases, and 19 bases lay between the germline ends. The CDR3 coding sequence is TGTGCCAGTAGTATGAACCAGGGCAACCCCAATTACGAGCAGTACTTC. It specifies CASSMNQGNPNYEQYF.

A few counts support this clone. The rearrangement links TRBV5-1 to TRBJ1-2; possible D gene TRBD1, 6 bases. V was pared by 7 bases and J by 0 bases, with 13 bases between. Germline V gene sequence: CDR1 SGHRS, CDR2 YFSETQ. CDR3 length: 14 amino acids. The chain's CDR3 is CASSRDTPNYGYTF. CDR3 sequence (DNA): TGCGCCAGCTCCCGGGACACCCCTAACTATGGCTACACCTTC.

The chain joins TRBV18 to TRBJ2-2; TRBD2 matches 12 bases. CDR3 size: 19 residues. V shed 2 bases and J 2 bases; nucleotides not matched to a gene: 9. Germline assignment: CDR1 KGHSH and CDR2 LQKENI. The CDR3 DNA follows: TGTGCCAGCTCACCAATACCGGGACTAGCGGGCAACAACACCGGGGAGCTGTTTTTT. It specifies CASSPIPGLAGNNTGELFF. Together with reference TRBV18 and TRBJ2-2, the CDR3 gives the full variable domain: NAGVMQNPRHLVRRRGQEARLRCSPMKGHSHVYWYRQLPEEGLKFMVYLQKENIIDESGMPKERFSAEFPKEGPSILRIQQVVRGDSAAYFCASSPIPGLAGNNTGELFFGEGSRLTVL.

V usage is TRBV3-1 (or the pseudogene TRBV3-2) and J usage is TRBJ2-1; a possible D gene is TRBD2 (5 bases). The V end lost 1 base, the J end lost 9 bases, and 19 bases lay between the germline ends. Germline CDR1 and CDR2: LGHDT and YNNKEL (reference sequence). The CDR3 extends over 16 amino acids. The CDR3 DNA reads TGTGCCAGCAGCCAAGGGCTCAGGCTCAAAGGAGGTGAGCAGTTCTTC. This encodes CASSQGLRLKGGEQFF.

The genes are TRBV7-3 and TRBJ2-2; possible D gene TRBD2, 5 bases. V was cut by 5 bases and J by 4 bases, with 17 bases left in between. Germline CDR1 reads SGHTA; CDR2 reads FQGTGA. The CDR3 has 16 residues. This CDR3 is CASSPTPGSPTGELFF. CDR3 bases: TGTGCCAGCAGCCCTACCCCGGGATCCCCCACCGGGGAGCTGTTTTTT.

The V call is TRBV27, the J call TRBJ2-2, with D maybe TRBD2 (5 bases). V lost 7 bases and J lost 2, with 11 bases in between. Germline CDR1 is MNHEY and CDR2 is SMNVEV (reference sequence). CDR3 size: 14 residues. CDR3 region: CASKRAQNTGELFF. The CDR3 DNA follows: TGTGCCAGCAAGAGGGCACAAAACACCGGGGAGCTGTTTTTT.

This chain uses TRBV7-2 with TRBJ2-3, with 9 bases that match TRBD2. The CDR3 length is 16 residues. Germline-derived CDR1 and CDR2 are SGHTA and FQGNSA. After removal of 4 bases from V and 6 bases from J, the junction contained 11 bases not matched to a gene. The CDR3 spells CASSSATSGAPDTQYF. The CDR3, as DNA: TGTGCCAGCAGCTCCGCGACTAGCGGAGCTCCGGATACGCAGTATTTT.

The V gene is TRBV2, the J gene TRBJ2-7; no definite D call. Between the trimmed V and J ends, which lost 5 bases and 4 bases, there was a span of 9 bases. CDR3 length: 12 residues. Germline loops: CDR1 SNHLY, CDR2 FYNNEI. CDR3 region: CASSPTVYEQYF. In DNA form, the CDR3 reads TGTGCCAGCAGTCCGACTGTTTACGAGCAGTACTTC.

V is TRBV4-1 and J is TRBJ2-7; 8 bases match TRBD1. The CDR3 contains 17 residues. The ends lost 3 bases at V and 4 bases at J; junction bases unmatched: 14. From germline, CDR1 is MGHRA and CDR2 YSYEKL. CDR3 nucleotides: TGCGCCAGCAGCCAGATATCCCTGTGGACAGGGTCATACGAGCAGTACTTC. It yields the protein CASSQISLWTGSYEQYF.

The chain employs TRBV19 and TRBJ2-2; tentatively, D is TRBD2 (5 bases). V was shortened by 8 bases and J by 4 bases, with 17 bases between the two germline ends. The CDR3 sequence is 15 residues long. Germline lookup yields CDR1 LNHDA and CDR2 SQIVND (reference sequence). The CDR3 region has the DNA TGTGCCAGTCTGGCGGAAAGGGCGGGCACCGGGGAGCTGTTTTTT. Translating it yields CASLAERAGTGELFF.

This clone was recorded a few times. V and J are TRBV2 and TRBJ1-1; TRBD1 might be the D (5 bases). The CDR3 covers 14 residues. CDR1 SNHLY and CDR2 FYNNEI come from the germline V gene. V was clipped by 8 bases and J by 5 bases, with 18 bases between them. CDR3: CASSIPWGGTEAFF. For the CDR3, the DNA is TGTGCCAGCTCAATCCCCTGGGGGGGTACTGAAGCTTTCTTT.

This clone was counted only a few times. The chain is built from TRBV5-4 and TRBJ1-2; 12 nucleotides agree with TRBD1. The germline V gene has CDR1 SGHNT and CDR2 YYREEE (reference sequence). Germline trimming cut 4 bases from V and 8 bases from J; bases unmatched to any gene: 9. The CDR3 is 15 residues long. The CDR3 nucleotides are TGTGCCAGCAGCCCGACTCGGGACAGGGGGCGAGGCTACACCTTC. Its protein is CASSPTRDRGRGYTF.